This T cell receptor (beta chain) is from a study of cytomegalovirus exposure and HLA in healthy donors. 60 Vbeta and 13 Jbeta primers were used in PCR. TCRdb's copy holds only in-frame clones and misses some; the assay was immunoSEQ multiplex PCR. This sample has roughly 200,000 clones; roughly 88% occur once, and the top ten carry about 0.77%. The CDR3 has 14 residues. V trimming: 5 bases; J trimming: 9 bases; junction bases outside the gene matches: 10. Germline V lookup: CDR1 SQVTM, CDR2 ANQGSEA. The chain recombines TRBV29-1 with TRBJ2-1; 10 nucleotides align to TRBD2. Sequenced: PBMCs. The sequence came from a boy aged 2-9 years in good health and CMV-seronegative. The chain's CDR3 is CSVLSSGGHLEQFF. The CDR3 DNA sequence: TGCAGCGTTCTATCTAGCGGGGGTCATCTTGAGCAGTTCTTC.